These T cell receptor beta chains were read from a single sample in a study of T cell repertoires in ileal Crohn's disease. This table comes from immunoSEQ multiplex PCR, and its TCRdb copy is limited to in-frame clones, with some not included. The sample has about 2,600 clones, just over 70% seen once; the top ten hold 36%. Sequenced: ileal tissue. The receptors here all came from an adult with Crohn's disease. The CDR3 runs from the conserved cysteine through the conserved F or W. Fields, in order: J gene, V gene, D gene, clone size, CDR3 DNA, CDR3 protein. The D gene is left open where the match is weak. The size of a clone is reported for some rows only, either as once, few or many, or as a class for expanded clones.

>TRBJ2-4|TRBV11-2|TRBD1|.
TGTGCCAGCAGCCGATCCGGGACAGCCGAAAACATTCAGTACTTC
CASSRSGTAENIQYF
>TRBJ2-3|TRBV7-2|TRBD2|.
TGTGCCAGCAGCTTATTCCCTCGGCTAGCGGGGAGCACAGATACGCAGTATTTT
CASSLFPRLAGSTDTQYF
>TRBJ2-1|TRBV5-1|TRBD2|.
TGCGCCAGCAGCTTGACGCCAAGCGGGGGGCCCTACAATGAGCAGTTCTTC
CASSLTPSGGPYNEQFF
>TRBJ2-3|TRBV2|.|.
TGTGCCAGCAGGGTAGCGGAGATCACAGATACGCAGTATTTT
CASRVAEITDTQYF
>TRBJ2-4|TRBV28|TRBD2|.
TGTGCCAGCAGTAGCAGACCCGGGAGGGCCAAAAACATTCAGTACTTC
CASSSRPGRAKNIQYF
>TRBJ2-1|TRBV4-1|.|.
TGCGCCAGCAGCCAAGATTCTCGGGGGTACAATGAGCAGTTCTTC
CASSQDSRGYNEQFF
>TRBJ2-6|TRBV7-5|.|.
TGTGCCAGAAGCCGACAATTAAGTAGACAAAGTCGGGCCAACGTCCTGACTTTC
CARSRQLSRQSRANVLTF
>TRBJ2-3|TRBV11-2|TRBD1|.
TGTGCCAGCAGTCCCGGGACAGGGGGCAATAGGGCAAGCACAGATACGCAGTATTTT
CASSPGTGGNRASTDTQYF
>TRBJ1-1|TRBV7-9|.|large
TGTGCCAGCAGCTTAGTCGGAGGGGGGGAATTTGGTGAAGCTTTCTTT
CASSLVGGGEFGEAFF
>TRBJ1-5|TRBV5-6|.|.
TGTGCCAGCAGTAGGACGGGGAGCAATCAGCCCCAGCATTTT
CASSRTGSNQPQHF
>TRBJ1-5|TRBV7-2|TRBD1|.
TGTGCCAGCAGCCCGGACAGGGATCAGCCCCAGCATTTT
CASSPDRDQPQHF
>TRBJ2-2|TRBV6-4|.|.
TGTGCCAGCAGCACGGGGGGCGATACCGGGGAGCTGTTTTTT
CASSTGGDTGELFF
>TRBJ2-1|TRBV29-1|TRBD2|.
TGCAGCGCCTTACCCTATACAGAGCGGGAGGGCCGGTACAATGAGCAGTTCTTC
CSALPYTEREGRYNEQFF
>TRBJ1-5|TRBV18|TRBD1|.
TGTGCCAGCTCACCGGACAGGGGGCGCGGTCAGCCCCAGCATTTT
CASSPDRGRGQPQHF
>TRBJ2-3|TRBV7-2|.|.
TGTGCCAGCGGAGAATTCACAGATACGCAGTATTTT
CASGEFTDTQYF
>TRBJ2-3|TRBV5-4|.|.
TGTGCCAGCAGCTTGGATAGCCCTAACCCAAGGAGGTCGTGGGCGCAGTATTTT
CASSLDSPNPRRSWAQYF
>TRBJ1-5|TRBV6-4|.|.
TGTGCCAGCAGTGGGCAGGAGGGTCAGCCCCAGCATTTT
CASSGQEGQPQHF
>TRBJ2-7|TRBV18|.|.
TGTGCCAGCTCACCATCAACCTACGAGCAGTACTTC
CASSPSTYEQYF